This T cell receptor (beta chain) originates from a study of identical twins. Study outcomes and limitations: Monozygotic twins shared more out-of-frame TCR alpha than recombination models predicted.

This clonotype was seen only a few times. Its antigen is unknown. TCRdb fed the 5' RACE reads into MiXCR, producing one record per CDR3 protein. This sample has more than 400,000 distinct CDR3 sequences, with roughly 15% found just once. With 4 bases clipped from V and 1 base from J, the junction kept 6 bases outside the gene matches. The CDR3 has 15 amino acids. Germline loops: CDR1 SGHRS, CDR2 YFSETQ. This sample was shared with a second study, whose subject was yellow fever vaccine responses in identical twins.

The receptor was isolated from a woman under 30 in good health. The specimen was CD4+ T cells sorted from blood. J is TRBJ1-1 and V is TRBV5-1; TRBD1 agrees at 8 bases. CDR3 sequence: CASSTPDRANTEAFF. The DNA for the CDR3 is TGCGCCAGCAGCACACCGGACAGGGCGAACACTGAAGCTTTCTTT.